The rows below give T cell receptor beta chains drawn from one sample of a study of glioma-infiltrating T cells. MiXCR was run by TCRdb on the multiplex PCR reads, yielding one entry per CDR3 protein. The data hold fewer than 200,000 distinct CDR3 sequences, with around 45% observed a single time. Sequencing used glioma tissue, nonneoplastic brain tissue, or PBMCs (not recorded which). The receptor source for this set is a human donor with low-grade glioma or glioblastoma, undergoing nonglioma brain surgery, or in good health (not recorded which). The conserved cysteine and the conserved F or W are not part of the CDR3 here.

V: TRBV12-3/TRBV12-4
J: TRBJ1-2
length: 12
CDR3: ASSSSTGGYGYT

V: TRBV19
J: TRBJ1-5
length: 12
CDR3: ASSIRGGSQPQH

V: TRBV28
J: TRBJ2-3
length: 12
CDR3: ATKFLVSTDTQY

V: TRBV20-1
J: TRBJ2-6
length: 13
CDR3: SAARTLSGANVLT

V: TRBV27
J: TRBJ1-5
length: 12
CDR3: ASSLATGEQPQH

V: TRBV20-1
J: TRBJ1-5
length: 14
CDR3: SVQRGGPESNQPQH

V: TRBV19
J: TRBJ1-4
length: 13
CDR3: ASSLPGQGREKLF

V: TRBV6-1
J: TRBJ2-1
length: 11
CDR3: ASSSYDSNEQF

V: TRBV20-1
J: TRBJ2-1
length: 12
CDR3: SASWVSSYNEQF

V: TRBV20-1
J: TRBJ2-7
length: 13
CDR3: SARDLVGMGYEQY

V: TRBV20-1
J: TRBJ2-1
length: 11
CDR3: SAGGRGNNEQF

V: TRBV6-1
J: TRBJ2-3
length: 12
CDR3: ASSGSGTQPQLY

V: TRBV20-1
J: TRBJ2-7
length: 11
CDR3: SARFSGTYEQY

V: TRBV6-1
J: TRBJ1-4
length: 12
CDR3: AIRGTATNEKLF

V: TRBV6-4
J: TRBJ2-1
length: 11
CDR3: ASSRDYGDEQF

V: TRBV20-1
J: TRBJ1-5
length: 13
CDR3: SASEMAGSGQPQH

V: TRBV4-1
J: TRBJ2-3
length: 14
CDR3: ASSQVASGGTDTQY

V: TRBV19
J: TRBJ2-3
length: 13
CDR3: ASSYPGVEGDTQY

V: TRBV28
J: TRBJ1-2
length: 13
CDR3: ASSLIGAGLYGYT

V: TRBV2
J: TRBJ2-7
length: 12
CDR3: ASSEHPHQSEQY

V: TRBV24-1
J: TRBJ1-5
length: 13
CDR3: ATSDRQGRDQPQH

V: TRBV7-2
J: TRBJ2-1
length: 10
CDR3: ASIEDFELQF

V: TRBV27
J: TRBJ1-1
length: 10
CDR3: ASATMNTEAF

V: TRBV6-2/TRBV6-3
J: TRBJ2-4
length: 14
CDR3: ASSYTEPSAKNIQY

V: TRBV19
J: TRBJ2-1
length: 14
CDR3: ASSKLAGNSYNEQF

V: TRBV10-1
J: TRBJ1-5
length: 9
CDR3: ASSTGKHQH

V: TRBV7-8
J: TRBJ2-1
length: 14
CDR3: ASSFYYQGASSEWF

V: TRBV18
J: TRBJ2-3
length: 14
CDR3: ASSPGGQQSTDTQY

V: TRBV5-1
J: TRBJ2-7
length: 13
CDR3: ASSTTGGGPYEQY

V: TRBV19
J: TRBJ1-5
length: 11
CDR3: ASSMDREGTQH

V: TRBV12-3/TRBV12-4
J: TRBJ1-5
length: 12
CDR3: ASSTQGAGQPQN

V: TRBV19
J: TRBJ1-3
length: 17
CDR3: ASSLQLGPGTYSGNTIY

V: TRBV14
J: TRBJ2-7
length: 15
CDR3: ASSQVPGGFISYEQY

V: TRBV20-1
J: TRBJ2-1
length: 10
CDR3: STTSRGHEQF

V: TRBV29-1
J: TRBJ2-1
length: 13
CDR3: SVDPAGGSYNEQF

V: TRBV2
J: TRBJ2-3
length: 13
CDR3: ARSGTGALTDTQY

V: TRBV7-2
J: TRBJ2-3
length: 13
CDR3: ASSQGLGVTDTQY

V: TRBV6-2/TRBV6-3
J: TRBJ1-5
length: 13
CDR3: ASSGRGPTNQPKH

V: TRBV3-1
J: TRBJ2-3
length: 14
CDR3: ASSLRAERLTDTQY

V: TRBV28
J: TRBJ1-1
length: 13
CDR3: ASSLQGNMNTEAF

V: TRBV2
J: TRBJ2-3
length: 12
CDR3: AIRRDSGTDTQY

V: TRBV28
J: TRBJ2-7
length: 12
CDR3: ASEKRGGAYEQY

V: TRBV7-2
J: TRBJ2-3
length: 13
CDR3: ASSRGQDQRDTQY

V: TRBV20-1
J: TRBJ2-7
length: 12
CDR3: SAHHPGQNYEQY

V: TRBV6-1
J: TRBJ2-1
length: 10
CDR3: ALTASYNEQF

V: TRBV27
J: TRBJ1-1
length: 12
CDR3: DSRVRRVTTEAF

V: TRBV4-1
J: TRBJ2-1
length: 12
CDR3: ASSRDRTDNEQF

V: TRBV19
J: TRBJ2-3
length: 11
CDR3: ASQADYTDTQY

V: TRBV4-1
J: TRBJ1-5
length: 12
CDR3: ASSTGVIGQPQH

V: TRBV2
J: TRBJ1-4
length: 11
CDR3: ASDRDREEKLF

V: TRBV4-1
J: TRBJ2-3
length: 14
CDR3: ASSPHRDYGTDTQY

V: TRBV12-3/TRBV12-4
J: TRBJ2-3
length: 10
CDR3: ASSANPDTQY

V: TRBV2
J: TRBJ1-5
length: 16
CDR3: ASSSPGVIGVNNQPQH

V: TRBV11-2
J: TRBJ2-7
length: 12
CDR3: GSTQYRVLDEQY